Listed below are T cell receptor beta chains from one sample, sequenced in a study of T-cell reconstitution after alpha-beta-depleted transplantation in children. TCRdb processed the PCR reads anew with MiXCR; each CDR3 protein has one entry. The sample lists around 250,000 distinct CDR3 sequences, more than 8% seen once, with about 9.5% in the top ten. This sample comprised PBMCs from the stem cell graft donor, obtained from the stem cell graft. The receptors were gathered from a human donor who donated a stem cell graft to a child with SCID. The CDR3 runs from the conserved cysteine through the conserved F or W. The D gene is left open where the match is weak. Clone sizes are given selectively: once, few, many, or a class where the clone is expanded.

TRBD1 many TRBJ2-1 TRBV5-1 CASSPRVPTITGTEYNEQFF TGCGCCAGCAGCCCCCGGGTACCTACAATAACCGGGACAGAGTACAATGAGCAGTTCTTC
- few TRBJ2-4 TRBV12-3/TRBV12-4 CASSLSGTLNIQYF TGTGCCAGCAGTCTATCGGGGACGCTTAACATTCAGTACTTC
TRBD1 few TRBJ2-7 TRBV20-1 CSAGGQGYSYEQYF TGCAGTGCTGGGGGACAGGGGTACTCCTACGAGCAGTACTTC
TRBD1 - TRBJ1-1 TRBV13 CASSFRGAEAFF TGTGCCAGCAGCTTCAGGGGGGCTGAAGCTTTCTTT
- - TRBJ2-7 TRBV20-1 CSARTGVEQYF TGCAGTGCTCGGACCGGAGTGGAGCAGTACTTC
TRBD1 few TRBJ2-7 TRBV5-1 CASSLEGTGGDEQYF TGCGCCAGCAGCTTGGAGGGGACAGGGGGCGACGAGCAGTACTTC
- few TRBJ1-1 TRBV15 CATSRGQNTEAFF TGTGCCACCAGCAGAGGACAGAACACTGAAGCTTTCTTT
- - TRBJ2-1 TRBV7-9 CASSPAERGNEQFF TGTGCCAGCAGTCCAGCCGAACGGGGCAATGAGCAGTTCTTC
- many TRBJ1-1 TRBV2 CASSESRATEAFF TGTGCCAGCAGTGAATCCAGGGCCACTGAAGCTTTCTTT
TRBD1 few TRBJ1-2 TRBV12-3/TRBV12-4 CASSLGGQGALYGYTF TGTGCCAGCAGTTTAGGGGGACAGGGGGCCCTCTATGGCTACACCTTC
TRBD1 few TRBJ2-5 TRBV6-5 CASSSATGGQETQYF TGTGCCAGCAGTTCCGCGACAGGGGGCCAAGAGACCCAGTACTTC
- many TRBJ2-7 TRBV5-1 CASSSPYEQYF TGCGCCAGCAGTTCCCCCTACGAGCAGTACTTC
- - TRBJ1-1 TRBV5-1 CASSSDPTAEAFF TGCGCCAGCAGTTCAGACCCCACCGCGGAAGCTTTCTTT
- - TRBJ1-2 TRBV20-1 CSSQDSASYGYTF TGCAGTTCTCAAGACAGCGCCAGCTATGGCTACACCTTC
- few TRBJ2-6 TRBV20-1 CSAALSGANVLTF TGCAGTGCCGCCCTCTCTGGGGCCAACGTCCTGACTTTC
- many TRBJ2-7 TRBV6-1 CASSGALTPYEQYF TGTGCCAGCAGTGGGGCTTTAACCCCCTACGAGCAGTACTTC
TRBD1 - TRBJ2-7 TRBV7-2 CASSTGTGGFYEQYF TGTGCCAGCAGCACAGGGACAGGTGGTTTCTACGAGCAGTACTTC
- - TRBJ1-2 TRBV3-1 CASSQPGGGYGYTF TGTGCCAGCAGCCAACCTGGAGGGGGCTATGGCTACACCTTC
- - TRBJ1-1 TRBV20-1 CSAPREIVNTEAFF TGCAGTGCTCCCAGGGAAATAGTGAACACTGAAGCTTTCTTT
- - TRBJ2-1 TRBV20-1 CSARRAVGLYNEQFF TGCAGTGCTAGACGGGCGGTGGGGCTCTACAATGAGCAGTTCTTC